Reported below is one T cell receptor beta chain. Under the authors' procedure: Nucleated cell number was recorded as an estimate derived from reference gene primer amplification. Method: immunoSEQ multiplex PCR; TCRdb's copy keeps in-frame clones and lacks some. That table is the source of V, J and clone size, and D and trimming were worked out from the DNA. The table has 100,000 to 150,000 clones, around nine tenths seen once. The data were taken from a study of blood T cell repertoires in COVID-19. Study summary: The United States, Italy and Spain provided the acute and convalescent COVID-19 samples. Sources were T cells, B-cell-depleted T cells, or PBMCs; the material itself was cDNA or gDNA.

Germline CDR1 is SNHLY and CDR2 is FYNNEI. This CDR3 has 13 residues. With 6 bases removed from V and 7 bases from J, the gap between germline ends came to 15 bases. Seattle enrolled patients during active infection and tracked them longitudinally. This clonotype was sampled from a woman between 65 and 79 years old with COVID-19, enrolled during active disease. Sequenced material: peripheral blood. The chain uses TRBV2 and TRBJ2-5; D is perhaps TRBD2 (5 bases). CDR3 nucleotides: TGTGCCAGCAGGACTTCGGGGATTGGGACCCAGTACTTC. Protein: CASRTSGIGTQYF.